Presented here are 20 T cell receptor beta chains from one specimen sequenced in a study of tumor-infiltrating lymphocytes in primary liver carcinoma (TCRdb year 2017). Blood RNA was extracted from unsorted whole blood using TRIzol reagent, and germline DNA was obtained with the DNeasy Blood & Tissue kit. TCRdb lists the instrument as Illumina HiSeq 2500. TCRbeta-specific cDNA was reverse-transcribed from about 0.45 ug total RNA using a constant-region primer and ProtoScript II reverse transcriptase. Three nested multiplex PCR rounds, following a slightly modified ARM-PCR procedure, were used to build the TCRbeta libraries. Multiplex TRBV1-TRBV30 forward primers and a Cbeta reverse primer were used in the first two PCR rounds, each of which was run for 9 to 11 cycles. TCRdb trimmed the raw reads at Q25, called clones with MiXCR and kept productive beta chains. For every CDR3 protein sequence, its rows merge into one entry that carries the most common genes and DNA. The sample profile shows about 310,000 distinct CDR3 sequences; 50% to 60% of them were found once. Clones ranked in the top ten supply 17% of the sample.

Sequencing was carried out using peripheral blood. All receptors derive from a woman between 25 and 40 years old with primary liver carcinoma and hepatitis B virus infection.

The V call is TRBV6-1, the J call TRBJ1-5; 7 bases agree with TRBD1. Germline CDR1 MNHNS, CDR2 SASEGT. Unmatched junction bases numbered 20, after V lost 11 bases and J lost 7 bases. CDR3 length equals 16 residues. The CDR3 reads CAGGEQGSVPSQPQHF. The CDR3 DNA reads TGTGCCGGCGGTGAACAGGGGAGCGTCCCCAGCCAGCCCCAGCATTTT.

A single count supports this clonotype. This rearrangement joins TRBV11-2 to TRBJ2-4, with a possible D match to TRBD2 (6 bases). V gave up 0 bases and J gave up 1 base, with 19 bases separating them. The CDR3 loop spans 19 amino acids. Germline V gives CDR1 SGHAT, CDR2 FQNNGV. CDR3 nucleotides: TGTGCCAGCAGCTTAGATTCTCTTCTGGGCGGGGTCGCCAAAAACATTCAGTACTTC. Protein: CASSLDSLLGGVAKNIQYF.

A remark on this clonotype: A much larger clone lies one base from this, so it may be a read error. Since no conserved phenylalanine or tryptophan closes the CDR3, a read error is the likely cause. The chain uses TRBV29-1 and TRBJ2-3; D ambiguous. There are 11 residues in the CDR3. V lost 3 bases and J lost 6, with 7 bases in between. The germline V gene has CDR1 SQVTM and CDR2 ANQGSEA. In nucleotides, the CDR3 is TGCAGCGTTGAGCGGCGGGATACGCAGTATCTT. Protein: CSVERRDTQYL.

A word on this clonotype: This may stem from a read error, because a much larger clone lies one nucleotide away. V gene TRBV6-2 or TRBV6-3 combines with J gene TRBJ2-1; D is unclear. CDR1 is MNHEY, CDR2 SVGEGT, per germline. This CDR3 region has 11 residues. Trimming removed 7 bases at V and 8 bases at J, with 9 bases between. The CDR3 protein is CASTWNHEQFF. CDR3 sequence (DNA): TGTGCCAGCACTTGGAACCATGAGCAGTTCTTC.

This clonotype was counted at least ten times. CDR3 amino acids: CATSPGGSGRRSYNEQFF. CDR3 in DNA: TGTGCCACCTCTCCGGGGGGTAGCGGGAGGCGCTCCTACAATGAGCAGTTCTTC. The chain has TRBV11-2 and TRBJ2-1, with TRBD2 matching 10 bases. Germline-derived CDR1 and CDR2 are SGHAT and FQNNGV. This CDR3 spans 18 amino acids. J lost 0 bases, V lost 10 bases, and 15 bases had no gene match. Based on the CDR3 plus reference TRBV11-2 and TRBJ2-1, the full variable domain is EAGVAQSPRYKIIEKRQSVAFWCNPISGHATLYWYQQILGQGPKLLIQFQNNGVVDDSQLPKDRFSAERLKGVDSTLKIQPAKLEDSAVYLCATSPGGSGRRSYNEQFFGPGTRLTVL.

This clonotype has more than one count but fewer than ten. V usage is TRBV7-9 and J usage is TRBJ2-7, with TRBD1 identical over 9 bases. The CDR3 is made up of 15 amino acids. Germline assignment: CDR1 SEHNR and CDR2 FQNEAQ (reference sequence). The J segment lost 4 bases and the V segment lost 7 bases, leaving 11 bases of the junction unmatched. The CDR3 nucleotides read TGTGCCAGCACGTCCTGGTCGGGACAGGGTTACGAGCAGTACTTC. Encoded protein: CASTSWSGQGYEQYF. The whole variable domain, remainder taken from reference TRBV7-9 and TRBJ2-7, is DTGVSQNPRHKITKRGQNVTFRCDPISEHNRLYWYRQTLGQGPEFLTYFQNEAQLEKSRLLSDRFSAERPKGSFSTLEIQRTEQGDSAMYLCASTSWSGQGYEQYFGPGTRLTVT.

For this clonotype: The junction shows a germline mismatch at one end, possibly a read error. This chain links TRBV28 with TRBJ2-1; D could derive from TRBD1 or TRBD2 (6 bases each). Germline CDR1 MDHEN, CDR2 SYDVKM. The CDR3 covers 17 residues. The CDR3 region has the DNA TGTGCCAGCAAGGGACACGGGGACCTCAGCGGGTACAATGAGCAATTCTTC. Translating it yields CASKGHGDLSGYNEQFF.

V is TRBV4-2 and J is TRBJ1-6; D may be TRBD1 (5 bases). CDR1 is LGHNA and CDR2 is YNFKEQ in the germline V gene. This CDR3 comprises 16 residues. V was shortened by 3 bases and J by 8 bases, with 17 bases between the two germline ends. This CDR3 reads CASSHAATVSDSPLHF. CDR3 sequence (DNA): TGTGCCAGCAGCCATGCTGCGACAGTGAGCGATTCACCCCTCCACTTT.

This clonotype showed up many times. The rearrangement uses TRBV29-1 and TRBJ2-7; 10 bases are a match to TRBD2. The CDR3 has 17 amino acids. Germline trimming cut 5 bases from V and 3 bases from J; bases unmatched to any gene: 16. The germline gives CDR1 SQVTM, CDR2 ANQGSEA. CDR3 sequence: CSVSGLADPSTGYEQYF. The DNA for the CDR3 is TGCAGCGTTTCCGGACTAGCGGATCCCTCAACCGGCTACGAGCAGTACTTC.

This clonotype was detected many times. This chain uses TRBV4-3 with TRBJ2-7; weak D call: TRBD2 (5 bases). Germline CDR1 is LGHNA and CDR2 is YSLEER. V lost 0 bases, J lost 2 bases, and 17 bases lay in between. The CDR3 totals 17 residues. Here the CDR3 reads CASSQEAEPRTAYEQYF. Here the CDR3 DNA reads TGCGCCAGCAGCCAAGAAGCCGAGCCCAGGACTGCCTACGAGCAGTACTTC.

Comments on this clonotype: At one end, the junction sequence differs from germline, possibly due to a read error. V and J are TRBV4-3 and TRBJ2-7; possibly TRBD2 for D (6 bases). Germline values: CDR1 LGHNA, CDR2 YSLEER. The CDR3 contains 14 residues. CDR3: CTSSQDPWAGEQYF. CDR3 nucleotide sequence: TGCACCAGCAGTCAAGACCCCTGGGCGGGGGAGCAGTACTTC.

A note on this clonotype: Mismatch with germline at one junction end may stem from a read error. This chain links TRBV11-2 with TRBJ2-1; the match to TRBD2 covers 7 bases. There are 15 residues in the CDR3. The germline V gene has CDR1 SGHAT and CDR2 FQNNGV. Here the CDR3 reads CDSSLNAGESNEQSF. The CDR3 DNA is TGTGACAGCAGCTTAAACGCGGGAGAATCAAATGAGCAGTCCTTC.

Ten or more counts support this clonotype. The rearrangement uses TRBV12-3 or TRBV12-4 and TRBJ2-7, with a tentative D call TRBD2 (6 bases). V was shortened by 6 bases and J by 3 bases, with 15 bases between the two germline ends. This CDR3 is built from 14 residues. The CDR3 sequence is CASRPLSGSYEQYF. DNA for the CDR3: TGTGCCAGCAGGCCCCTTAGCGGCAGCTACGAGCAGTACTTC.

This clonotype has a count of ten or more. The CDR3 loop is CSVGYSRFF. As DNA, the CDR3 is TGCAGCGTGGGGTACTCTCGGTTCTTC. This chain joins TRBV29-1 and TRBJ2-1; no reliable D call. This CDR3 has 9 amino acids. Trimming removed 6 bases at V and 15 bases at J, with 12 bases between. Germline CDR1 reads SQVTM; CDR2 reads ANQGSEA.

The chain's CDR3 is CASSLTTGTSGRDTQYF. The CDR3 nucleotides are TGCGCCAGCAGCTTAACCACCGGGACTAGCGGGAGGGATACGCAGTATTTT. The genes are TRBV5-1 and TRBJ2-3; TRBD2 aligns across 15 bases. The CDR3 extends over 17 amino acids. The V gene end was trimmed by 2 bases and the J gene end by 6 bases; junction bases not matched to a gene: 7. Germline values: CDR1 SGHRS, CDR2 YFSETQ. Based on the CDR3 plus reference TRBV5-1 and TRBJ2-3, the full variable domain is KAGVTQTPRYLIKTRGQQVTLSCSPISGHRSVSWYQQTPGQGLQFLFEYFSETQRNKGNFPGRFSGRQFSNSRSEMNVSTLELGDSALYLCASSLTTGTSGRDTQYFGPGTRLTVL.

This clonotype was seen just once. The missing conserved phenylalanine or tryptophan at the end of this CDR3 makes a read error likely. V is TRBV12-3 or TRBV12-4 and J is TRBJ2-2; D unresolved. The CDR3 has 12 residues. V lost 3 bases and J 7 bases, leaving 6 bases between the germline ends. CDR3 in amino acids: CASSFWGGELFY. The CDR3 coding sequence is TGTGCCAGCAGTTTCTGGGGCGGGGAGCTGTTTTAT.

This clonotype was seen a single time. The missing conserved phenylalanine or tryptophan at the end of this CDR3 makes a read error likely. This chain's CDR3 is CSVDIGQGYNEQFS. The CDR3 DNA is TGCAGCGTTGATATTGGACAGGGGTATAATGAGCAGTTCTCC. The chain links TRBV29-1 to TRBJ2-1; the match to TRBD1 covers 9 bases. The V gene's germline CDR1 is SQVTM and CDR2 ANQGSEA. J was trimmed by 7 bases and V by 3 bases; bases with no gene match: 7. The CDR3 loop spans 14 amino acids.

This clonotype has more than one count but fewer than ten. At one of its ends the junction is not consistent with the germline gene, which may arise from a read error. The rearrangement uses TRBV11-1 and TRBJ1-6; D is unresolved. The CDR3 length is 15 residues. Germline assignment: CDR1 SGHAT and CDR2 FQDESV (reference sequence). CDR3 protein: CASTPGVAGRSALHF. For the CDR3, the DNA is TGTGCCAGCACGCCCGGGGTTGCTGGACGCTCAGCCCTTCACTTT. Complete variable domain (other parts from reference TRBV11-1 and TRBJ1-6): EAEVAQSPRYKITEKSQAVAFWCDPISGHATLYWYRQILGQGPELLVQFQDESVVDDSQLPKDRFSAERLKGVDSTLKIQPAELGDSAMYLCASTPGVAGRSALHFGNGTRLTVT.

Points on this clonotype: A much more abundant neighbour one base away suggests this may be a read error. This sequence joins TRBV13 and TRBJ2-7, with 12 bases fitting TRBD1. CDR1 PRHDT and CDR2 FYEKMQ come from the germline V gene (reference sequence). This CDR3 is 15 amino acids long. V gave up 2 bases and J gave up 7 bases; unmatched junction bases: 6. CDR3 residues: CASSLLGQGAREQYF. The CDR3 bases are TGTGCCAGCAGCTTACTGGGACAGGGGGCACGAGAGCAGTACTTC.

Regarding this clonotype: An end of the junction differs from the germline gene, which may be a read error. The chain couples TRBV6-5 to TRBJ2-2; D may be TRBD1 (5 bases). From germline, CDR1 is MNHEY and CDR2 SVGAGI. The CDR3 spans 14 residues. The CDR3 coding sequence is TGTGACAGCAGGGAACCAGGGTTCGCCCGGGAGCTGTTTTTT. Its protein is CDSREPGFARELFF.